The 28 T cell receptor beta chains in this list originate from one sample, sequenced in a study of technical replicates of blood from several donors. The protocol was immunoSEQ multiplex PCR, while the TCRdb copy is restricted to in-frame clones and leaves out a portion. The sample yields about 69,000 clones, over 75% seen once. Material for sequencing was PBMCs. The receptors derive from a human donor in good health. Some clones in this sample may be carry-over from other donors' samples.

In its sample, this clone was seen a few times. The chain combines TRBV27 with TRBJ1-2; D is uncertain. This CDR3 region has 13 residues. V lost 5 bases and J lost 5, with 12 bases in between. Germline CDR1 and CDR2: MNHEY and SMNVEV (reference sequence). The CDR3 spells CASSKSLIYGYTF. For the CDR3, the DNA is TGTGCCAGCAGTAAGAGCCTAATATATGGCTACACCTTC.

A few counts support this clone. The chain is built from TRBV7-3 and TRBJ2-1; perhaps TRBD1 as D (6 bases). Trimming took 3 bases from V and 3 from J, leaving 12 bases between them. This CDR3 comprises 15 residues. Germline V lookup: CDR1 SGHTA, CDR2 FQGTGA. CDR3 sequence reads: CASSFSRGNYNEQFF. Written as DNA, the CDR3 is TGTGCCAGCAGCTTTAGCAGGGGTAACTACAATGAGCAGTTCTTC.

V is TRBV7-6 and J is TRBJ1-1, with TRBD1 matching 9 bases. This CDR3 is 17 amino acids long. Germline values: CDR1 SGHVS, CDR2 FNYEAQ. V was pared by 5 bases and J by 0 bases, with 10 bases of the junction left unmatched. CDR3 region: CASSRRPGTGLNTEAFF. The CDR3 nucleotides are TGTGCCAGCAGCCGACGACCTGGGACAGGGTTGAACACTGAAGCTTTCTTT. The variable domain in full, completed from reference TRBV7-6 and TRBJ1-1, reads GAGVSQSPRYKVTKRGQDVALRCDPISGHVSLYWYRQALGQGPEFLTYFNYEAQQDKSGLPNDRFSAERPEGSISTLTIQRTEQRDSAMYRCASSRRPGTGLNTEAFFGQGTRLTVV.

The V and J genes are TRBV9 and TRBJ2-3, with 12 positions matching TRBD2. This CDR3 comprises 16 residues. The J segment lost 3 bases and the V segment lost 0 bases, leaving 2 bases of the junction unmatched. Germline loops: CDR1 SGDLS, CDR2 YYNGEE. The CDR3 is CASSVVGTSGTDTQYF. The CDR3 region has the DNA TGTGCCAGCAGCGTAGTCGGGACTAGCGGGACAGATACGCAGTATTTT.

The chain has TRBV10-3 and TRBJ1-5; D is perhaps TRBD1 (6 bases). CDR3 size: 13 residues. V was pared by 4 bases and J by 4 bases, with 8 bases between. The germline V gene has CDR1 ENHRY and CDR2 SYGVKD. CDR3 DNA sequence: TGTGCCATCAGTGGACAGGAGAATCAGCCCCAGCATTTT. Translated: CAISGQENQPQHF.

The V call is TRBV6-5, the J call TRBJ1-6; D remains ambiguous. V was pared by 0 bases and J by 4 bases, with 10 bases between. CDR3 length: 16 amino acids. CDR1 MNHEY and CDR2 SVGAGI come from the germline V gene. CDR3 sequence (DNA): TGTGCCAGCAGTTACTCGAGCCGAGCGTATAATTCACCCCTCCACTTT. This encodes CASSYSSRAYNSPLHF.

This clone came up once. This chain uses TRBV2 with TRBJ1-1, with a possible D match to TRBD1 (5 bases). CDR1 and CDR2 from the germline V gene are SNHLY and FYNNEI. Trimming left V 1 base short and J 3 bases short, with 12 bases between. This CDR3 has 15 amino acids. This CDR3 is CASSEDQGGYTEAFF. The CDR3 coding sequence is TGTGCCAGCAGTGAAGATCAGGGCGGCTACACTGAAGCTTTCTTT.

The table lists this clone with a few counts. The chain recombines TRBV5-1 with TRBJ1-2; 9 bases fit TRBD1. V was pared by 1 base and J by 8 bases, with 3 bases of the junction left unmatched. Per germline, CDR1 SGHRS and CDR2 YFSETQ. The CDR3 sequence is 13 residues long. The CDR3 reads CASSLTGGSGYTF. As DNA, the CDR3 is TGCGCCAGCAGCTTGACAGGGGGCAGCGGCTACACCTTC.

The chain recombines TRBV19 with TRBJ2-3, with D maybe TRBD2 (6 bases). Between the trimmed V and J ends, which lost 10 bases and 3 bases, there was a span of 8 bases. The CDR3 sequence is 11 residues long. The germline CDR1 and CDR2 sequences are LNHDA and SQIVND (reference sequence). The CDR3 DNA reads as TGTGCCACCGGGGGAACAGATACGCAGTATTTT. It translates to CATGGTDTQYF.

The rearrangement joins TRBV5-6 to TRBJ2-3; no definite D call. The CDR3 is 14 residues long. Germline V lookup: CDR1 SGHDT, CDR2 YYEEEE. The ends were cut back, 5 bases at V and 1 base at J, with 11 bases in the middle. This chain's CDR3 is CASSSRFRTDTQYF. In nucleotides, the CDR3 is TGTGCCAGCAGTTCCAGGTTTCGCACAGATACGCAGTATTTT.

The chain employs TRBV11-3 and TRBJ2-3; D call uncertain. Trimming cost V 6 bases and J 6 bases, with 16 bases left between them. This CDR3 region has 14 residues. Germline V gene data show CDR1 as SGHNT and CDR2 as YENEEA. DNA for the CDR3: TGTGCCAGCAGTTCCCGCGACTCGCAGGATACGCAGTATTTT. Translating gives CASSSRDSQDTQYF.

The chain links TRBV19 to TRBJ2-7; 11 nucleotides align to TRBD1. Losses at the gene ends were 6 bases for V and 1 base for J; bases not matched to a gene: 11. Germline V gene lookup returns CDR1 LNHDA and CDR2 SQIVND (reference sequence). The CDR3 covers 17 residues. As DNA, the CDR3 is TGTGCCAGTAGCCCCAGAGGACAGGGGGCTTGGTCCTACGAGCAGTACTTC. Its protein product is CASSPRGQGAWSYEQYF.

The gene calls are TRBV4-3 and TRBJ2-6, with D unclear. The V end lost 3 bases, the J end lost 0 bases, and 9 bases lay between the germline ends. CDR1 and CDR2 (germline): LGHNA, YSLEER. The CDR3 runs to 16 residues. The CDR3 nucleotides read TGCGCCAGCAGCCACAACATTAACTCTGGGGCCAACGTCCTGACTTTC. Amino acids: CASSHNINSGANVLTF.

This clone turned up a few times. The chain has TRBV4-3 and TRBJ2-1, with 10 bases matching TRBD2. The CDR3 runs to 15 residues. The germline V gene has CDR1 LGHNA and CDR2 YSLEER. V lost 0 bases and J lost 5; bases outside the gene matches: 1. In nucleotides, the CDR3 is TGCGCCAGCAGCCAAGAGGGGACTAGCGACAATGAGCAGTTCTTC. Amino acid sequence: CASSQEGTSDNEQFF.

This clone has more than one count but fewer than ten. This chain joins TRBV30 and TRBJ2-2; D gene ambiguous. Germline V lookup: CDR1 GTSNPN, CDR2 SVGIG (reference sequence). Trimming stripped 8 bases from V and 2 bases from J, with 6 bases between. The CDR3 runs 11 residues. The CDR3 region has the DNA TGTGCCCGCAGAAACACCGGGGAGCTGTTTTTT. Its translation is CARRNTGELFF.

The CDR3 region has the DNA TGTGCCAGCAGCCAGGGGGCAGAGCCCCAGCATTTT. It encodes CASSQGAEPQHF. The chain recombines TRBV7-8 with TRBJ1-5; 8 bases agree with TRBD1. This CDR3 has 12 amino acids. Germline V gene sequence: CDR1 SGHVS, CDR2 FQNEAQ. The junction had 2 bases not matched to a gene; V was cut back by 5 bases and J by 8 bases. Looking up the rest from reference TRBV7-8 and TRBJ1-5 gives the full variable domain: GAGVSQSPRYKVAKRGQDVALRCDPISGHVSLFWYQQALGQGPEFLTYFQNEAQLDKSGLPSDRFFAERPEGSVSTLKIQRTQQEDSAVYLCASSQGAEPQHFGDGTRLSIL.

Regarding this clone: The sample has other DNA sequences that encode this CDR3 too. J is TRBJ2-5 and V is TRBV7-3; no reliable D call. The germline V gene encodes CDR1 SGHTA and CDR2 FQGTGA. Trimming pared 3 bases from V and 1 base from J, leaving 6 bases between. The CDR3 has 13 residues. For the CDR3, the DNA is TGTGCCAGCAGCTTGGGCCTCCAAGAGACCCAGTACTTC. It encodes CASSLGLQETQYF.

The table lists this clone with a few counts. The V call is TRBV7-2, the J call TRBJ1-2, with D possibly TRBD1 on 5 matching bases. The germline gives CDR1 SGHTA, CDR2 FQGNSA. The CDR3 covers 13 residues. The V gene lost 5 bases and the J gene lost 4 bases, with 11 bases spanning the gap. The CDR3: CASSVGHAYGYTF. The DNA for the CDR3 is TGTGCCAGCAGCGTTGGACATGCCTATGGCTACACCTTC. The variable domain in full, completed from reference TRBV7-2 and TRBJ1-2, reads GAGVSQSPSNKVTEKGKDVELRCDPISGHTALYWYRQSLGQGLEFLIYFQGNSAPDKSGLPSDRFSAERTGGSVSTLTIQRTQQEDSAVYLCASSVGHAYGYTFGSGTRLTVV.

This clone counts as medium-sized. The genes are TRBV9 and TRBJ2-7; 14 positions match TRBD2. There are 19 residues in the CDR3. V gave up 3 bases and J gave up 1 base; unmatched junction bases: 12. Per germline, CDR1 SGDLS and CDR2 YYNGEE. In DNA, the CDR3 is TGTGCCAGCAGCGCCGGGGGACTAGCGGGAGTCCCTCGGTCCTACGAGCAGTACTTC. Translating gives CASSAGGLAGVPRSYEQYF.

V gene TRBV7-9 combines with J gene TRBJ1-6; unclear D gene. The germline CDR1 and CDR2 sequences are SEHNR and FQNEAQ (reference sequence). The CDR3 loop spans 15 amino acids. V was trimmed by 3 bases and J by 2 bases, leaving 8 bases between them. CDR3 DNA: TGTGCCAGCAGCTTCGGTGCGCCCTATAATTCACCCCTCCACTTT. This sequence encodes CASSFGAPYNSPLHF.

This sequence joins TRBV6-1 and TRBJ2-7; D not resolved. Germline assignment: CDR1 MNHNS and CDR2 SASEGT. The ends were cut back, 4 bases at V and 0 bases at J, with 7 bases in the middle. This CDR3 has 13 residues. CDR3 amino acids: CASSAQASYEQYF. The CDR3 DNA is TGTGCCAGCAGTGCTCAGGCCTCCTACGAGCAGTACTTC.

The chain couples TRBV7-9 to TRBJ2-7; the match to TRBD2 covers 8 bases. Germline V gene data show CDR1 as SEHNR and CDR2 as FQNEAQ (reference sequence). V trimming: 3 bases; J trimming: 2 bases; junction bases outside the gene matches: 6. The CDR3 consists of 15 residues. The CDR3 reads CASSFAAGGTYEQYF. The CDR3 DNA follows: TGTGCCAGCAGCTTTGCGGCGGGAGGAACCTACGAGCAGTACTTC.

This clone was seen just once. The rearrangement links TRBV19 to TRBJ2-3, with 13 bases matching TRBD2. With V trimmed by 2 bases and J by 2 bases, 7 bases remained unmatched. The CDR3 covers 18 residues. Germline values: CDR1 LNHDA, CDR2 SQIVND (reference sequence). DNA for the CDR3: TGTGCCAGTAGTATAAGGACTAGCGGGGGCCCGATCACAGATACGCAGTATTTT. Translated, it gives CASSIRTSGGPITDTQYF.

The chain uses TRBV27 and TRBJ1-2; 7 nucleotides agree with TRBD1. The CDR3 runs 14 residues. The J segment lost 4 bases and the V segment lost 5 bases, leaving 7 bases of the junction unmatched. Per germline, CDR1 MNHEY and CDR2 SMNVEV (reference sequence). The CDR3 region has the DNA TGTGCCAGCAGTCCGCAACGGGACAGCTATGGCTACACCTTC. Translating gives CASSPQRDSYGYTF.

This chain links TRBV7-6 with TRBJ2-5; D not resolved. V lost 5 bases and J 2 bases, leaving 12 bases between the germline ends. The CDR3 consists of 14 residues. CDR1 is SGHVS, CDR2 FNYEAQ, per germline. This CDR3 is CASSLPSKQETQYF. The CDR3 coding sequence is TGTGCCAGCAGCCTCCCAAGCAAACAAGAGACCCAGTACTTC.

V usage is TRBV7-2 and J usage is TRBJ1-5; no reliable D call. The V end lost 2 bases, the J end lost 4 bases, and 6 bases lay between the germline ends. The V gene's germline CDR1 is SGHTA and CDR2 FQGNSA. CDR3 length: 13 amino acids. The CDR3 loop reads CASSLSQNQPQHF. CDR3 in DNA: TGTGCCAGCAGCTTATCCCAGAATCAGCCCCAGCATTTT.

The rearrangement links TRBV2 to TRBJ2-7, with TRBD1 matching over 7 bases. This CDR3 contains 15 residues. Trimming at V came to 5 bases and at J to 2 bases, leaving 9 bases not matched to a gene. The germline V gene has CDR1 SNHLY and CDR2 FYNNEI. The CDR3 sequence: CASSSYYGTAYEQYF. Here the CDR3 DNA reads TGTGCCAGCAGTTCTTACTACGGGACAGCCTACGAGCAGTACTTC.

About this clone: A much more abundant neighbour one base away suggests this may be a read error. This same CDR3 is encoded by further DNA sequences in the sample. V gene TRBV5-1 combines with J gene TRBJ2-1; 9 nucleotides match TRBD2. This CDR3 spans 14 amino acids. Germline CDR1 is SGHRS and CDR2 is YFSETQ. Trimming cost V 3 bases and J 4 bases; bases outside gene matches: 2. The CDR3 loop is CASSSSGGYNEQFF. The CDR3 nucleotides are TGCGCCAGCAGCTCGAGCGGGGGGTACAATGAGCAGTTCTTC.